Each of the 26 T cell receptor beta chains below was sequenced from the same sample in a study of shared clonotypes between healthy human individuals. Repertoires were generated with immunoSEQ multiplex PCR, while TCRdb's copy carries only in-frame clones and drops some. The sample lists some 1.5 million clones; around 97% were seen once. The sequenced sample was naive CD4+ T cells sorted from blood. The subset is: CD45RA+ positively selected. These receptors all come from a man aged 25-45 years in good health.

Only one count was recorded for this clone. The gene calls are TRBV9 and TRBJ2-7, with D tentatively TRBD1 (6 bases). V lost 4 bases, J lost 4 bases, and 15 bases lay in between. CDR1 SGDLS and CDR2 YYNGEE come from the germline V gene. CDR3 length equals 14 residues. The CDR3 region has the DNA TGTGCCAGCAGCTCCAGCGGACAGACATACGAGCAGTACTTC. Amino acid sequence: CASSSSGQTYEQYF.

This clone occurred once. The rearrangement joins TRBV5-6 to TRBJ2-7; possible D gene TRBD1, 6 bases. The CDR3 sequence is 14 residues long. V was clipped by 2 bases and J by 2 bases, with 11 bases between them. The germline gives CDR1 SGHDT, CDR2 YYEEEE. The CDR3 reads CASSLGQNAYEQYF. CDR3 sequence (DNA): TGTGCCAGCAGCTTAGGACAGAATGCCTACGAGCAGTACTTC.

V gene TRBV18 combines with J gene TRBJ2-7, with D unresolved. Between the trimmed V and J ends, which lost 1 base and 4 bases, there was a span of 11 bases. Germline V gene sequence: CDR1 KGHSH, CDR2 LQKENI. There are 14 residues in the CDR3. CDR3 loop: CASSPLDGPYEQYF. DNA of the CDR3: TGTGCCAGCTCACCACTGGACGGTCCATACGAGCAGTACTTC.

The V call is TRBV19, the J call TRBJ2-1; 7 positions agree with TRBD2. Germline CDR1 and CDR2: LNHDA and SQIVND (reference sequence). The length of the CDR3 is 15 residues. Trimming cost V 7 bases and J 7 bases; bases outside gene matches: 13. CDR3 sequence reads: CASTPERGRVNEQFF. The CDR3 nucleotides read TGTGCCAGTACCCCAGAGCGGGGAAGGGTTAATGAGCAGTTCTTC.

The chain uses TRBV30 and TRBJ1-1; TRBD1 aligns across 7 bases. The length of the CDR3 is 15 residues. With V trimmed by 0 bases and J by 6 bases, 10 bases remained unmatched. Germline V gives CDR1 GTSNPN, CDR2 SVGIG (reference sequence). For the CDR3, the DNA is TGTGCCTGGAGTGTAGAGGGGGCGATAATCTCTGAAGCTTTCTTT. Encoded protein: CAWSVEGAIISEAFF.

This chain links TRBV19 with TRBJ2-3; the D is unclear. The CDR3 covers 15 residues. The germline V gene encodes CDR1 LNHDA and CDR2 SQIVND (reference sequence). V dropped 0 bases and J dropped 1 base, with 8 bases sitting between them. The CDR3 region is CASSIEGPGTDTQYF. The CDR3 nucleotides read TGTGCCAGTAGTATAGAGGGCCCGGGCACAGATACGCAGTATTTT.

This chain uses TRBV29-1 with TRBJ2-5; tentatively, D is TRBD2 (6 bases). The CDR3 has 14 residues. Trimming shortened V by 7 bases and J by 3 bases, and 18 bases separated the two germline ends. The germline V gene has CDR1 SQVTM and CDR2 ANQGSEA. Here the CDR3 reads CSAREIRGKETQYF. The CDR3 DNA reads as TGCAGCGCTAGGGAAATTCGGGGGAAAGAGACCCAGTACTTC.

This chain uses TRBV28 with TRBJ2-1, with TRBD2 identical over 9 bases. Trimming took 3 bases from V and 7 from J; bases not matched to a gene: 7. Germline CDR1 is MDHEN and CDR2 is SYDVKM. The CDR3 is 15 amino acids. The CDR3 DNA sequence: TGTGCCAGCAGTTTCAATAGCGGGAGAATAAATGAGCAGTTCTTC. Its protein is CASSFNSGRINEQFF.

The chain joins TRBV4-2 to TRBJ1-4; D ambiguous. The V and J ends lost 0 bases and 3 bases respectively, with 11 bases between them. The germline CDR1 and CDR2 sequences are LGHNA and YNFKEQ. The CDR3 sequence is 16 residues long. The CDR3 loop is CASSQDPAGSNEKLFF. The CDR3 DNA is TGTGCCAGCAGCCAAGATCCTGCAGGATCTAATGAAAAACTGTTTTTT.

About this clone itself: Other DNA sequences from this sample encode an identical CDR3 as well. The J gene is TRBJ2-1, the V gene TRBV19; D unresolved. This CDR3 comprises 12 residues. From germline, CDR1 is LNHDA and CDR2 SQIVND (reference sequence). The V end was cut by 5 bases, the J end by 2 bases, with 4 bases between. CDR3 nucleotides: TGTGCCAGTAGTTTGACCTACAATGAGCAGTTCTTC. Protein sequence: CASSLTYNEQFF.

This chain links TRBV2 with TRBJ2-7; D may be TRBD2 (5 bases). The CDR3 loop spans 14 amino acids. Germline V lookup: CDR1 SNHLY, CDR2 FYNNEI. The V end lost 8 bases, the J end lost 5 bases, and 19 bases lay between the germline ends. Here the CDR3 DNA reads TGTGCCAGCGAAGCCCGGGGTTTAAGTCACGAGCAGTACTTC. This sequence encodes CASEARGLSHEQYF.

As regards this clone: This specimen includes other DNA sequences encoding the same CDR3. The gene calls are TRBV28 and TRBJ1-3; tentatively, D is TRBD1 (6 bases). The CDR3 is 15 amino acids. Between the trimmed V and J ends, which lost 6 bases and 0 bases, there was a span of 12 bases. Germline V gene lookup returns CDR1 MDHEN and CDR2 SYDVKM. CDR3 protein: CASRPTGRSGNTIYF. The CDR3 DNA reads TGTGCCAGCAGGCCGACAGGCCGCTCTGGAAACACCATATATTTT.

The gene calls are TRBV7-7 and TRBJ2-5; no firm D call. Germline lookup yields CDR1 SSHAT and CDR2 FNYEAQ (reference sequence). This CDR3 is built from 14 residues. V shed 1 base and J shed 8 bases, with 14 bases lying between them. The CDR3 DNA sequence: TGTGCCAGCAGCTTAGACCAGGTGAAGAGAACCCAGTACTTC. Translating gives CASSLDQVKRTQYF.

This chain connects TRBV2 to TRBJ2-1; D assignment may be TRBD1 or TRBD2 (5 bases each). Trimming removed 10 bases at V and 7 bases at J, with 20 bases between. The CDR3 runs to 14 residues. The germline V gene has CDR1 SNHLY and CDR2 FYNNEI. The CDR3 DNA sequence: TGTGCCACCAATGGTATACGGGGCAAGAATGAGCAGTTCTTC. Protein sequence: CATNGIRGKNEQFF.

The rearrangement uses TRBV2 and TRBJ2-2; no clear D. Trimming pared 4 bases from V and 1 base from J, leaving 10 bases between. CDR1 is SNHLY, CDR2 FYNNEI, per germline. This CDR3 has 15 amino acids. CDR3 region: CASSVVGLNTGELFF. DNA for the CDR3: TGTGCCAGCAGTGTTGTGGGATTGAACACCGGGGAGCTGTTTTTT.

J is TRBJ2-1 and V is TRBV5-1, with a weak D call TRBD1 (5 bases). This CDR3 comprises 20 residues. Per germline, CDR1 SGHRS and CDR2 YFSETQ. V was clipped by 4 bases and J by 0 bases, with 26 bases between them. The CDR3 DNA reads TGCGCCAGCAGCAGGCCCCAAACTACGGAAGGGGCTAGCTCCTACAATGAGCAGTTCTTC. Protein: CASSRPQTTEGASSYNEQFF. Full variable domain (remainder filled in from reference TRBV5-1 and TRBJ2-1): KAGVTQTPRYLIKTRGQQVTLSCSPISGHRSVSWYQQTPGQGLQFLFEYFSETQRNKGNFPGRFSGRQFSNSRSEMNVSTLELGDSALYLCASSRPQTTEGASSYNEQFFGPGTRLTVL.

The chain has TRBV5-3 and TRBJ1-1; weak D call: TRBD1 (6 bases). TRBV5-3 is recorded as an ORF, its role being uncertain. The length of the CDR3 is 18 residues. V lost 4 bases and J 1 base, leaving 23 bases between the germline ends. CDR3 protein: CARSVLPAQTGENTEAFF. In DNA form, the CDR3 reads TGTGCCAGAAGCGTCTTGCCAGCACAGACAGGCGAGAACACTGAAGCTTTCTTT.

This chain uses TRBV5-1 with TRBJ2-7, with TRBD2 matching over 11 bases. Germline loops: CDR1 SGHRS, CDR2 YFSETQ. Germline trimming cut 4 bases from V and 0 bases from J; bases unmatched to any gene: 9. This CDR3 region has 17 residues. CDR3: CASSPRTSGSSSYEQYF. CDR3 nucleotide sequence: TGCGCCAGCAGCCCCAGGACTAGCGGGTCGAGCTCCTACGAGCAGTACTTC.

This sequence joins TRBV7-2 and TRBJ2-2; TRBD2 aligns across 7 bases. Germline V gene lookup returns CDR1 SGHTA and CDR2 FQGNSA. V lost 4 bases, J lost 3 bases, and 5 bases stayed unmatched. CDR3 length: 15 amino acids. DNA for the CDR3: TGTGCCAGCAGCTCGACTAGCAGCTACACCGGGGAGCTGTTTTTT. Protein product: CASSSTSSYTGELFF.

The V gene is TRBV12-5, the J gene TRBJ2-1, with D possibly matching TRBD2 (6 bases). CDR3 length equals 15 residues. V was trimmed by 5 bases and J by 0 bases, leaving 11 bases between them. Germline V gene lookup returns CDR1 LGHNT and CDR2 FRNRAP. CDR3 in amino acids: CASGRGVSSYNEQFF. The CDR3, as DNA: TGTGCTAGTGGTCGCGGGGTTAGCTCCTACAATGAGCAGTTCTTC.

This clone has a single count. The gene calls are TRBV2 and TRBJ2-1, with 11 nucleotides matching TRBD1. With V trimmed by 0 bases and J by 7 bases, 8 bases remained unmatched. This CDR3 is built from 17 residues. Germline V gene sequence: CDR1 SNHLY, CDR2 FYNNEI. In DNA form, the CDR3 reads TGTGCCAGCAGTGAAGCGGGAGGACAGGGGGCGAGGAATGAGCAGTTCTTC. Protein product: CASSEAGGQGARNEQFF.

The chain carries TRBV7-6 and TRBJ2-2, with D maybe TRBD1 (5 bases). CDR3 length: 13 residues. CDR1 and CDR2 (germline): SGHVS, FNYEAQ. V lost 6 bases, J lost 9 bases, and 14 bases lay in between. The CDR3 here is CASRRTDKRELFF. Written as DNA, the CDR3 is TGTGCCAGCAGACGTACGGACAAAAGGGAGCTGTTTTTT. The entire variable domain, with the rest obtained from reference TRBV7-6 and TRBJ2-2, is as follows: GAGVSQSPRYKVTKRGQDVALRCDPISGHVSLYWYRQALGQGPEFLTYFNYEAQQDKSGLPNDRFSAERPEGSISTLTIQRTEQRDSAMYRCASRRTDKRELFFGEGSRLTVL.

This sequence joins TRBV7-9 and TRBJ2-3; 11 bases agree with TRBD2. The CDR3 sequence is 18 residues long. Looked up from germline, CDR1 is SEHNR and CDR2 is FQNEAQ (reference sequence). V shed 5 bases, J shed 4 bases, and the junction held 14 bases outside the gene matches. The CDR3 spells CASSLTDLLAGDPDTQYF. The CDR3 DNA reads as TGTGCCAGCAGCCTAACCGACTTACTAGCGGGAGACCCAGATACGCAGTATTTT.

About this clone: Other DNA sequences in the same sample also yield this CDR3. This chain uses TRBV9 with TRBJ2-7; TRBD2 agrees at 10 bases. The junction had 5 bases not matched to a gene; V was cut back by 7 bases and J by 1 base. Germline V gene sequence: CDR1 SGDLS, CDR2 YYNGEE. CDR3 length equals 14 residues. The CDR3 region has the DNA TGTGCCAGCTCGACTAGCGGGTCTTCCTACGAGCAGTACTTC. Translated: CASSTSGSSYEQYF.

The V and J genes are TRBV9 and TRBJ1-3; D ambiguous. V was pared by 0 bases and J by 0 bases, with 4 bases between. Germline values: CDR1 SGDLS, CDR2 YYNGEE. The CDR3 totals 14 residues. The CDR3 coding sequence is TGTGCCAGCAGCGTAGGAGACTCTGGAAACACCATATATTTT. Protein sequence: CASSVGDSGNTIYF.

The V gene is TRBV6-5, the J gene TRBJ2-7, with D uncertain. CDR1 is MNHEY, CDR2 SVGAGI, per germline. The germline V and J ends were trimmed by 2 bases and 0 bases, with 8 bases remaining between them. The CDR3 runs 14 residues. The CDR3, as DNA: TGTGCCAGCAGTTACATGACTCGCTCCTACGAGCAGTACTTC. Amino acid sequence: CASSYMTRSYEQYF.